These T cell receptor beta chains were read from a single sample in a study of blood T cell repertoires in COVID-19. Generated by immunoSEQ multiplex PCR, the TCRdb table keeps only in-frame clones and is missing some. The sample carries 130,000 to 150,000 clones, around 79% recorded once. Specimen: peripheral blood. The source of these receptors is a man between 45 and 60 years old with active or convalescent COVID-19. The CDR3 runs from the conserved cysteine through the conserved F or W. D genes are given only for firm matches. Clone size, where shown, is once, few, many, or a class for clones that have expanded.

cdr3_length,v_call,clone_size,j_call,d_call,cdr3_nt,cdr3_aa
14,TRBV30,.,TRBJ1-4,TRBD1,TGTGCCTGGAGAGAGGACAGGGGCGGGGGAAAACTGTTTTTT,CAWREDRGGGKLFF
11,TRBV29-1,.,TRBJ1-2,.,TGCAGCGTTGAAACAGAGTATGGCTACACCTTC,CSVETEYGYTF
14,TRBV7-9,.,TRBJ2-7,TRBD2,TGTGCCAGCAGCTCTACTAGCGGGAGGGATGAGCAGTACTTC,CASSSTSGRDEQYF
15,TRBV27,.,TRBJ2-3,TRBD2,TGTGCCAGCAGTTTAATCGCGGGAGCGGCAGATACGCAGTATTTT,CASSLIAGAADTQYF
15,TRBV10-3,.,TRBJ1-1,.,TGTGCCATCAGTGAGCCCAGGGATATGAACACTGAAGCTTTCTTT,CAISEPRDMNTEAFF
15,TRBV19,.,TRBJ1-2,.,TGTGCCAGTAGTTCCGGGACGGCGGGACACTATGGCTACACCTTC,CASSSGTAGHYGYTF
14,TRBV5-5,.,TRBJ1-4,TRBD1,TGTGCCAGCAGTTCCAACAGGGGTGACGAAAAACTGTTTTTT,CASSSNRGDEKLFF
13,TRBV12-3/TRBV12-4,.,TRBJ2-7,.,TGTGCCAGCAGTTTAGATCGAGTCTACGAGCAGTACTTC,CASSLDRVYEQYF
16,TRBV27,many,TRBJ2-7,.,TGTGCCAGCAGTCCGAGGTCTGAAGGAAAGGCCTACGAGCAGTACTTC,CASSPRSEGKAYEQYF
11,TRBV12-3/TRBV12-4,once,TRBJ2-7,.,TGTGCCAGCGCGGCTCCCTACGAGCAGTACTTC,CASAAPYEQYF
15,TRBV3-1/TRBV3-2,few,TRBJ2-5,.,TGTGCCAGCAGCCAAGATCTGCGGGACTCCCAGACCCAGTACTTC,CASSQDLRDSQTQYF
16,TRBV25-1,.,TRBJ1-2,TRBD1,TGTGCCAGCAGTGCCTTGAATCCGGACAGGGAATACGGCTACACCTTC,CASSALNPDREYGYTF
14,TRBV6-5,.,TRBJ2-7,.,TGTGCCAGCAGTAGAGAGCGGGTTACTTACGAGCAGTACTTC,CASSRERVTYEQYF
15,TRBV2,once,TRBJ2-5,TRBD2,TGTGCCAGCAGTGACCTAGCGGGAGGGAAAGAGACCCAGTACTTC,CASSDLAGGKETQYF
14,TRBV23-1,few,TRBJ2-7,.,TGCGCCAGCAGTCAAAGGCAGGCATCCTACGAGCAGTACTTC,CASSQRQASYEQYF
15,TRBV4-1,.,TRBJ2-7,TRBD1,TGCGCCAGCAGCCAAGTTGGACAGGCGAACTACGAGCAGTACTTC,CASSQVGQANYEQYF
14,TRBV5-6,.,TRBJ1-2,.,TGTGCCAGCAGCTTGGACGGTCCGGGGGGTGGCTACACCTTC,CASSLDGPGGGYTF
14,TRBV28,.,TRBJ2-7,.,TGTGCCAGCAGTTTTGCGGGGATTGACTACGAGCAGTACTTC,CASSFAGIDYEQYF
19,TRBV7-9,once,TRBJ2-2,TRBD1,TGTGCCAGCAGCCCCGGCCCGGGACAGCGATCACCCCGCACCGGGGAGCTGTTTTTT,CASSPGPGQRSPRTGELFF
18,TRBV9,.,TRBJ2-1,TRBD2,TGTGCCAGCAGCGTAGTCCCAGCGGGAGGCCTAGGCACCAATGAGCAGTTCTTC,CASSVVPAGGLGTNEQFF
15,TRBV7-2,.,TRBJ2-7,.,TGTGCCAGCAGCTTATTTGGACACTCTAAGGACGAGCAGTACTTC,CASSLFGHSKDEQYF
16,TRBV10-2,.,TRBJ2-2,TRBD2,TGCGCCAGCAGTGCCTCTAGCGGACTCAACACCGGGGAGCTGTTTTTT,CASSASSGLNTGELFF
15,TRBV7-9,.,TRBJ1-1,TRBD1,TGTGCCAGCACCCAGTACGGGACAGTGAACACTGAAGCTTTCTTT,CASTQYGTVNTEAFF
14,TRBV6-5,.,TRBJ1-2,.,TGTGCCAGCGAATGGTCCCAAAGGGAGGACGGCTACACCTTC,CASEWSQREDGYTF
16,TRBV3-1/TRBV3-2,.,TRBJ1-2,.,TGTGCCAGCAGCCCCGCGGACAGCCATTCTAACTATGGCTACACCTTC,CASSPADSHSNYGYTF
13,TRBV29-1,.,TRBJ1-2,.,TGCAGCGTTGAGGCCAGGGCAGACTATGGCTACACCTTC,CSVEARADYGYTF
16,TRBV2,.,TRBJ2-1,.,TGTGCCAGCAGCGCCGAGGGGGGGCGGACCTACAATGAGCAGTTCTTC,CASSAEGGRTYNEQFF
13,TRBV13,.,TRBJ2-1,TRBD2,TGTGCCAGCAGCTTAGGGGCTAGCGGTGAGCAGTTCTTC,CASSLGASGEQFF
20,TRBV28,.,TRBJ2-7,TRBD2,TGTGCCAGCAGTTCCCTCCCGGGACTAGCGGTCTCTAGCCCCTCCTACGAGCAGTACTTC,CASSSLPGLAVSSPSYEQYF
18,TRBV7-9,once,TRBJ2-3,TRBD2,TGTGCCAGCAGCTTAGGTCTTGGCGGGAGGGCCCGCACAGATACGCAGTATTTT,CASSLGLGGRARTDTQYF
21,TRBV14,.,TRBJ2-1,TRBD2,TGTGCCAGCAGCCCCCCTGGCGGGACTAGCGGACTATACAATGATGATAAAGAGCAGTTCTTC,CASSPPGGTSGLYNDDKEQFF
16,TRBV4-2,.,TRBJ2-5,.,TGTGCCAGCAGCCAAGGTCGCTCAGTCATTCAAGAGACCCAGTACTTC,CASSQGRSVIQETQYF
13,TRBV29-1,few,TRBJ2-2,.,TGCAGCGTTAGTGGACAAAACACCGGGGAGCTGTTTTTT,CSVSGQNTGELFF
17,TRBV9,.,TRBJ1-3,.,TGTGCCAGCAGCGTAGTCCCGGACGCAGGGAATGGAAACACCATATATTTT,CASSVVPDAGNGNTIYF
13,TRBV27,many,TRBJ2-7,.,TGTGCCAGCAGTTTAAAGGGGGACTACGAGCAGTACTTC,CASSLKGDYEQYF
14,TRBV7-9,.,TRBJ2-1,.,TGTGCCAGCAGCTTACCCCTCGACAGAAATGAGCAGTTCTTC,CASSLPLDRNEQFF
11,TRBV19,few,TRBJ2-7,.,TGTGCTACAGCGGCAGCTTACGAGCAGTACTTC,CATAAAYEQYF
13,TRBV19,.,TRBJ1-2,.,TGTGCCAGTAGTGCTACAGGCGACTATGGCTACACCTTC,CASSATGDYGYTF
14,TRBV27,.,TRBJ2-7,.,TGTGCCAGCAGTTTAAGCGGGCCCGCCTACGAGCAGTACTTC,CASSLSGPAYEQYF
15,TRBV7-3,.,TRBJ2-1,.,TGTGCCAGCAGCCCAGGGGCCTCCCAATACAATGAGCAGTTCTTC,CASSPGASQYNEQFF
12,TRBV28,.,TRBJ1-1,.,TGTGCCAGCAGATGGCCGAACACTGAAGCTTTCTTT,CASRWPNTEAFF
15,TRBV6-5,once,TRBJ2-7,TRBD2,TGTGCCAGCAGTTACGATCCTAGCGGGATCTACGAGCAGTACTTC,CASSYDPSGIYEQYF
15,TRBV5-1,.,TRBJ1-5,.,TGCGCCAGCAGCCCAGGCGGGTTTAGCAATCAGCCCCAGCATTTT,CASSPGGFSNQPQHF
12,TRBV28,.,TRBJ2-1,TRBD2,TGTGCCACCATTACTAGCGGCAATGAGCAGTTCTTC,CATITSGNEQFF
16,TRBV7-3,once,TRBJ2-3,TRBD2,TGTGCCAGCAGCTCCCAAGCGGGAGGAGGGGCAGATACGCAGTATTTT,CASSSQAGGGADTQYF
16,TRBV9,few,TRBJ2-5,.,TGTGCCAGCAGCGTAGGAGCGGCATATGCCCAAGAGACCCAGTACTTC,CASSVGAAYAQETQYF
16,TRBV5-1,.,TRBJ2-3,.,TGCGCCAGCAGCCGAATGGGAGGGGGGACCGCAGATACGCAGTATTTT,CASSRMGGGTADTQYF
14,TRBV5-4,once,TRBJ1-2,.,TGTGCCAGCAGCTCCCCGTCAAAAGCCTGGGGCTACACCTTC,CASSSPSKAWGYTF
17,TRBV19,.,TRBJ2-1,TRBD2,TGTGCCAGTAGTATAGGGCTAGCGGGAGGGAACTACAATGAGCAGTTCTTC,CASSIGLAGGNYNEQFF
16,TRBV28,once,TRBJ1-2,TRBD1,TGTGCCAGCAGTCGCACCGGGACAGGGATTAACTATGGCTACACCTTC,CASSRTGTGINYGYTF
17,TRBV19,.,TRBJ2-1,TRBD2,TGTGCCAGTAGTAAAGGACTAGCGGGAGTAGGACACAATGAGCAGTTCTTC,CASSKGLAGVGHNEQFF
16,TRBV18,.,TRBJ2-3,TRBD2,TGTGCCAGCTCACGCCCTACTAGCGGGAGGAAAGATACGCAGTATTTT,CASSRPTSGRKDTQYF
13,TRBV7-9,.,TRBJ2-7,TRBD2,TGTGCCAGCAGCTCAGGACTAGCCTACGAGCAGTACTTC,CASSSGLAYEQYF
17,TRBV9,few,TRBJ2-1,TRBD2,TGTGCCAGCAGCGTAGCTAGCGGGAGGGCCTCCTACAATGAGCAGTTCTTC,CASSVASGRASYNEQFF
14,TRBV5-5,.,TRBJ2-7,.,TGTGCCAGCAGCCCTGCAGGGGACTCCTACGAGCAGTACTTC,CASSPAGDSYEQYF